This T cell receptor (beta chain) was recorded in a study of cytomegalovirus exposure and HLA in healthy donors. The CDR3 extends over 15 amino acids. J gave up 5 bases and V 3 bases, and 8 bases lay outside the gene matches. Germline CDR1 reads SGHNT; CDR2 reads YYREEE (reference sequence). Study-wide results and caveats: Clonal expansion was found to be greater in HLA-associated TCR beta chains than in equally common others in a later analysis.

About this clone itself: What it binds is unknown.

60 Vbeta and 13 Jbeta primers were used in PCR. Clones were sequenced by immunoSEQ multiplex PCR, and TCRdb holds only the in-frame ones, with some missing. The table shows roughly 140,000 clones, with 63% occurring only once. The chain recombines TRBV5-4 with TRBJ2-5; TRBD2 agrees at 9 bases. Sequencing was done on a sample of PBMCs. The receptor was derived from a woman aged 60-75 years in good health and CMV-seropositive. In DNA, the CDR3 is TGTGCCAGCAGCTCGATAGCGGGAGAGTGGGAGACCCAGTACTTC. Amino acids: CASSSIAGEWETQYF.